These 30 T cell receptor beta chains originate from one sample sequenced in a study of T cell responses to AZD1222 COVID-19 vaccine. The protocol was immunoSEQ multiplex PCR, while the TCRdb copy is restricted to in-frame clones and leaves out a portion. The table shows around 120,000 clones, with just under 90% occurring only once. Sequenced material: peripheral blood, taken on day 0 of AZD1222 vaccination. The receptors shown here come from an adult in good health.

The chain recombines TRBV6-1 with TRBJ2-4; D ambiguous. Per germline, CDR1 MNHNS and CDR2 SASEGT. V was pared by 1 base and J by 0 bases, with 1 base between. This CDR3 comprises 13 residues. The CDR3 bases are TGTGCCAGCAGTGAAGAAGCCAAAAACATTCAGTACTTC. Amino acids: CASSEEAKNIQYF.

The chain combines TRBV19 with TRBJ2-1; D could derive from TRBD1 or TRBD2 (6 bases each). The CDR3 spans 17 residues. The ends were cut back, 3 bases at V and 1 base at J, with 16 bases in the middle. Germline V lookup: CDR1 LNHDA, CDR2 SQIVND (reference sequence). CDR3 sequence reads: CASSISRQAGSYNEQFF. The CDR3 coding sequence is TGTGCCAGTAGTATTTCTCGACAGGCGGGGTCCTACAATGAGCAGTTCTTC.

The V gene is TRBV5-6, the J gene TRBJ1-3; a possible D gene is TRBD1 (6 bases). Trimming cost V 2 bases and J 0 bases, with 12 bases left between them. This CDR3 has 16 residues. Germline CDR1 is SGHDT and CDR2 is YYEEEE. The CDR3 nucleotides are TGTGCCAGCAGCTTATCCCCGGACAGCTCTGGAAACACCATATATTTT. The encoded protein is CASSLSPDSSGNTIYF.

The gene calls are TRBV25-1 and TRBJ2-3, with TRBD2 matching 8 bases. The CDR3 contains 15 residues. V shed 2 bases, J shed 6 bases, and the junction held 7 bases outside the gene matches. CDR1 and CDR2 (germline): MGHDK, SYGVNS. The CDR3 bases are TGTGCCAGCAGTGAACCAATAGCGGGATGGGATACGCAGTATTTT. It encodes CASSEPIAGWDTQYF.

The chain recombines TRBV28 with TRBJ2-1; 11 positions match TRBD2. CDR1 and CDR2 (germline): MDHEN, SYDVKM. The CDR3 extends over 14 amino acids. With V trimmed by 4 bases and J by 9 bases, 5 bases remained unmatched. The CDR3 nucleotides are TGTGCCAGCAGTTATAGCGGGGGGGCGGTTGAGCAGTTCTTC. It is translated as CASSYSGGAVEQFF.

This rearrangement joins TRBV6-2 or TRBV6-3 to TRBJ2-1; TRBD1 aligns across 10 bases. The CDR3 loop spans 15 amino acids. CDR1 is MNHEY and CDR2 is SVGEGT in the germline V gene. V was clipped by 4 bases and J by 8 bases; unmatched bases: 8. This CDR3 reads CASSWPGQGIHEQFF. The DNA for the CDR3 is TGTGCCAGCAGTTGGCCGGGACAGGGGATCCATGAGCAGTTCTTC.

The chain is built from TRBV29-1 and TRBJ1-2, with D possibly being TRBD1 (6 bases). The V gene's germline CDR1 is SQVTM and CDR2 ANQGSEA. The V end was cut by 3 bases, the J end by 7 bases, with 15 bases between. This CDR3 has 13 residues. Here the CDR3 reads CSVDGPGGGGYTF. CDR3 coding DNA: TGCAGCGTTGACGGTCCGGGGGGCGGTGGCTACACCTTC.

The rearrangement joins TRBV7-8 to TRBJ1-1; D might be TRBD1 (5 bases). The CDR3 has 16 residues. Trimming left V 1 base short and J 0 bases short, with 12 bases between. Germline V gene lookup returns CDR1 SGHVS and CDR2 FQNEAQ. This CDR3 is CASSLEEGRMNTEAFF. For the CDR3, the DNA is TGTGCCAGCAGCTTAGAAGAGGGACGGATGAACACTGAAGCTTTCTTT.

The DNA for the CDR3 is TGTGCCAGCCAATACCGGGGCAATCAGCCCCAGCATTTT. This encodes CASQYRGNQPQHF. J is TRBJ1-5 and V is TRBV28; D unresolved. Germline V gene sequence: CDR1 MDHEN, CDR2 SYDVKM. The V gene lost 8 bases and the J gene lost 2 bases, with 10 bases spanning the gap. The CDR3 totals 13 residues.

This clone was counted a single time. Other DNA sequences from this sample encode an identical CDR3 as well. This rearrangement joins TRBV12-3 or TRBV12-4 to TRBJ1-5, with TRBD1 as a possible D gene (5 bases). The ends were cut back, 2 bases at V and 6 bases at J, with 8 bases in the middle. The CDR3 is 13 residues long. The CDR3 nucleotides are TGTGCCAGCAGTTTACGGGGCATTCAGCCCCAGCATTTT. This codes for CASSLRGIQPQHF.

The CDR3 sequence is CSASWSGRSLYNEQFF. CDR3 coding DNA: TGCAGTGCTAGTTGGTCCGGGAGGTCGCTCTACAATGAGCAGTTCTTC. V gene TRBV20-1 combines with J gene TRBJ2-1, with 7 bases matching TRBD2. Germline V gene lookup returns CDR1 DFQATT and CDR2 SNEGSKA (reference sequence). V was pared by 3 bases and J by 3 bases, with 11 bases of the junction left unmatched. CDR3 length: 16 amino acids.

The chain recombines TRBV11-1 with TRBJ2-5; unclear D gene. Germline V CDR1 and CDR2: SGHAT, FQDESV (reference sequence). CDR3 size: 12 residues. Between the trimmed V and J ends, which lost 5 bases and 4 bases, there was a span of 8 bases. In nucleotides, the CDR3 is TGTGCCAGCAGCCGCCTTATAGAGACCCAGTACTTC. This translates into CASSRLIETQYF.

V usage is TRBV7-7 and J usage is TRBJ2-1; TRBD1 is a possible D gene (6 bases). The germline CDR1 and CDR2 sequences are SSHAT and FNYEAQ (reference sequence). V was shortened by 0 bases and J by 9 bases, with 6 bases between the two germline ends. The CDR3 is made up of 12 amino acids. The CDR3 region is CASSLAGGEQFF. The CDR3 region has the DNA TGTGCCAGCAGCTTAGCAGGGGGTGAGCAGTTCTTC.

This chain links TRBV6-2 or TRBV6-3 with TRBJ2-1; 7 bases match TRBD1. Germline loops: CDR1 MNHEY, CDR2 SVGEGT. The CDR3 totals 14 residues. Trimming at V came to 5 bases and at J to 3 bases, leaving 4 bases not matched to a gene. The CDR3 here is CASSTGTDYNEQFF. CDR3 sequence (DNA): TGTGCCAGCAGTACCGGGACAGACTACAATGAGCAGTTCTTC.

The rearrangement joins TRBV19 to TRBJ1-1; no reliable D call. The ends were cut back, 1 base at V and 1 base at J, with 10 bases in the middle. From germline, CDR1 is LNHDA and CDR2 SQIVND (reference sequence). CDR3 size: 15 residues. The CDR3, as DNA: TGTGCCAGTAGTATAGCTGGCGCTACGAACACTGAAGCTTTCTTT. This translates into CASSIAGATNTEAFF.

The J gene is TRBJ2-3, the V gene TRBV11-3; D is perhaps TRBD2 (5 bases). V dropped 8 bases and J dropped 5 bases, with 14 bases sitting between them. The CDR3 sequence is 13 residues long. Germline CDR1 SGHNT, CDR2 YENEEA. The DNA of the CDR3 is TGTGCCAGCGGTCCCGGAGGCGAAGATACGCAGTATTTT. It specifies CASGPGGEDTQYF.

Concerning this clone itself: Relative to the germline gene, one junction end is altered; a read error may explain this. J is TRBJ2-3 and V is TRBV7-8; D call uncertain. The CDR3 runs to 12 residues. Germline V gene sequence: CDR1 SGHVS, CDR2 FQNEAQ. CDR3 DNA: TGTGCCAGCACCTTACTCTTCCATACGCAGTATTTT. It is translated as CASTLLFHTQYF. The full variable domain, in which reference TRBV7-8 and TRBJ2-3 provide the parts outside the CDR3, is GAGVSQSPRYKVAKRGQDVALRCDPISGHVSLFWYQQALGQGPEFLTYFQNEAQLDKSGLPSDRFFAERPEGSVSTLKIQRTQQEDSAVYLCASTLLFHTQYFGPGTRLTVL.

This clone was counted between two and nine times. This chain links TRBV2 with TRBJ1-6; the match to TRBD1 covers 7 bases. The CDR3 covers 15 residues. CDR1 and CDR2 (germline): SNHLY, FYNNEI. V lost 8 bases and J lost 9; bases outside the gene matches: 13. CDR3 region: CASWRGLQGGSPLHF. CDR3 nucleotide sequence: TGTGCCAGCTGGAGGGGGCTACAGGGTGGTTCACCCCTCCACTTT.

CDR3 protein: CASSWGGVQETQYF. CDR3 bases: TGTGCCAGCAGTTGGGGGGGGGTCCAAGAGACCCAGTACTTC. The gene calls are TRBV28 and TRBJ2-5; 7 nucleotides match TRBD2. J was trimmed by 1 base and V by 4 bases; bases with no gene match: 3. CDR3 length: 14 amino acids. From germline, CDR1 is MDHEN and CDR2 SYDVKM.

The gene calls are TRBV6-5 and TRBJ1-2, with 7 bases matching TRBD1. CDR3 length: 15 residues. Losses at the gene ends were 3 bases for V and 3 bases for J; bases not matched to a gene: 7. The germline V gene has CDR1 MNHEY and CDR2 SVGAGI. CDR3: CASSYSGTADYGYTF. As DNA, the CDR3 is TGTGCCAGCAGTTATTCCGGGACAGCGGACTATGGCTACACCTTC.

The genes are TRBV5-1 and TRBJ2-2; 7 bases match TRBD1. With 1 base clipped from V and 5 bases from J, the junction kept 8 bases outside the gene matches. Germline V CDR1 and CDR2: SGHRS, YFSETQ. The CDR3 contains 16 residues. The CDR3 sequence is CASSLPLDRPTGELFF. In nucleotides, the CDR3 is TGCGCCAGCAGCTTGCCACTGGACAGGCCAACCGGGGAGCTGTTTTTT.

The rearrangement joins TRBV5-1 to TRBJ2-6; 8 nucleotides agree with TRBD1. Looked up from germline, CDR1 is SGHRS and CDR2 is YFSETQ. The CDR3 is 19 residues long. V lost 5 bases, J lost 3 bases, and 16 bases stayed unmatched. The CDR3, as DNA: TGCGCCAGCAGGAGACAGGGGAGCACGAGTCTAGGTGGGGCCAACGTCCTGACTTTC. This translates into CASRRQGSTSLGGANVLTF.

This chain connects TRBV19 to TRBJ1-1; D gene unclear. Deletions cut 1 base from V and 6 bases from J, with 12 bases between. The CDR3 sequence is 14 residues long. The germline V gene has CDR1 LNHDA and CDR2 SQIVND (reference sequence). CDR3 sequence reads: CASSIAWTVAEAFF. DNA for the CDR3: TGTGCCAGTAGTATAGCGTGGACCGTCGCTGAAGCTTTCTTT.

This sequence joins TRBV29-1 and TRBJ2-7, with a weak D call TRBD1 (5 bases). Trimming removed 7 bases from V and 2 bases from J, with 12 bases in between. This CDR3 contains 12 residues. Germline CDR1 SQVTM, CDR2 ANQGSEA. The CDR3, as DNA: TGCAGCGCGCAAGGGGAAGCCTACGAGCAGTACTTC. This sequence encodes CSAQGEAYEQYF.

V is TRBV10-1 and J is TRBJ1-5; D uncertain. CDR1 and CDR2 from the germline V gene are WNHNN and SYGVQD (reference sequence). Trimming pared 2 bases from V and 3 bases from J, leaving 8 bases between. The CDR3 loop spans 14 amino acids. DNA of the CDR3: TGCGCCAGCAGTGAGGAGGGCTCCAATCAGCCCCAGCATTTT. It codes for CASSEEGSNQPQHF.

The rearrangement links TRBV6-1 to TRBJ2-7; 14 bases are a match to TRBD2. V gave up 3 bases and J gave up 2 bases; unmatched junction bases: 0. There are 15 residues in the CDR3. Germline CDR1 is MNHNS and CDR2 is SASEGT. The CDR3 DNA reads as TGTGCCAGCAGTGAGGGACTAGCGGGGGCCTACGAGCAGTACTTC. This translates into CASSEGLAGAYEQYF.

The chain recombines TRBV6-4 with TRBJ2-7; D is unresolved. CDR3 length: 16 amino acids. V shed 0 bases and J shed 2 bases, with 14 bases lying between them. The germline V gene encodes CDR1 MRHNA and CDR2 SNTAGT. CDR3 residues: CASSDSCSTPPYEQYF. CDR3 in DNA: TGTGCCAGCAGTGACTCGTGCAGTACCCCACCCTACGAGCAGTACTTC.

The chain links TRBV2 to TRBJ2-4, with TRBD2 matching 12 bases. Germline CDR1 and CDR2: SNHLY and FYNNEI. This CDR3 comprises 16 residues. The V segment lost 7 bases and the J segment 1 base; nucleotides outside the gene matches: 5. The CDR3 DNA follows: TGTGCCAGCAAAATTGGACTAGCGGGGGCCAAAAACATTCAGTACTTC. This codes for CASKIGLAGAKNIQYF.

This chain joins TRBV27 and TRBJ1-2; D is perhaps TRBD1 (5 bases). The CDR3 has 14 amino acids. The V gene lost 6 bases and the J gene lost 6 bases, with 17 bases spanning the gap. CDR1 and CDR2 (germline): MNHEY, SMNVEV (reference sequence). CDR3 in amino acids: CASSWGPEGHGYTF. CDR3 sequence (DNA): TGTGCCAGCAGCTGGGGACCGGAGGGCCATGGCTACACCTTC.

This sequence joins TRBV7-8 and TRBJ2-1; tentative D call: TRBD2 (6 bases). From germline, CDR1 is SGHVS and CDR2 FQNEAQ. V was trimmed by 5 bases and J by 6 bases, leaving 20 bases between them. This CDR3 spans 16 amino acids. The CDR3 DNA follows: TGTGCCAGCAGCCCAGGTTCGGGACTGCCAATCAATGAGCAGTTCTTC. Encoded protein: CASSPGSGLPINEQFF.